What follows are 30 T cell receptor beta chains derived from one specimen sequenced in a study of T cell responses to AZD1222 COVID-19 vaccine. Data came from immunoSEQ multiplex PCR; TCRdb stores just in-frame clones and leaves some out. This sample has some 140,000 clones, with about 94% found just once. Here the sequenced sample was peripheral blood, taken on day 0 of AZD1222 vaccination. The receptor source for this set is an adult in good health.

This chain joins TRBV7-9 and TRBJ1-2; 8 nucleotides line up with TRBD1. Unmatched junction bases numbered 7, after V lost 1 base and J lost 12 bases. Germline loops: CDR1 SEHNR, CDR2 FQNEAQ (reference sequence). CDR3 length equals 13 residues. The CDR3 DNA sequence: TGTGCCAGCAGCTTAGGAATACAGGGGGTTCACACCTTC. It yields the protein CASSLGIQGVHTF. The whole variable domain, filled in from reference TRBV7-9 and TRBJ1-2, reads DTGVSQNPRHKITKRGQNVTFRCDPISEHNRLYWYRQTLGQGPEFLTYFQNEAQLEKSRLLSDRFSAERPKGSFSTLEIQRTEQGDSAMYLCASSLGIQGVHTFGSGTRLTVV.

This clone was counted ten times or more. The chain employs TRBV27 and TRBJ1-2, with D tentatively TRBD1 (5 bases). The CDR3 is 12 amino acids. Between the trimmed V and J ends, which lost 5 bases and 14 bases, there was a span of 18 bases. The germline V gene has CDR1 MNHEY and CDR2 SMNVEV (reference sequence). CDR3 amino acids: CASSLSRGRMTF. CDR3 bases: TGTGCCAGCAGTCTCTCCCGGGGCAGAATGACCTTC.

The rearrangement joins TRBV18 to TRBJ1-2; D is unresolved. The V and J ends lost 3 bases and 0 bases respectively, with 11 bases between them. The V gene's germline CDR1 is KGHSH and CDR2 LQKENI. This CDR3 spans 15 amino acids. Here the CDR3 reads CASSPEATANYGYTF. The CDR3 DNA follows: TGTGCCAGCTCACCCGAGGCCACAGCTAACTATGGCTACACCTTC. Drawing the rest from reference TRBV18 and TRBJ1-2, the complete variable domain is NAGVMQNPRHLVRRRGQEARLRCSPMKGHSHVYWYRQLPEEGLKFMVYLQKENIIDESGMPKERFSAEFPKEGPSILRIQQVVRGDSAAYFCASSPEATANYGYTFGSGTRLTVV.

This rearrangement joins TRBV6-5 to TRBJ1-1; D remains ambiguous. The germline V gene encodes CDR1 MNHEY and CDR2 SVGAGI. Trimming left V 9 bases short and J 4 bases short, with 18 bases between. The CDR3 runs to 14 residues. In DNA, the CDR3 is TGTGCCAGAATTGTCCCGGAGATGGGCACTGAAGCTTTCTTT. It is translated as CARIVPEMGTEAFF.

This chain connects TRBV7-6 to TRBJ2-1, with TRBD2 as a possible D gene (5 bases). CDR1 is SGHVS, CDR2 FNYEAQ, per germline. V was shortened by 3 bases and J by 0 bases, with 6 bases between the two germline ends. The CDR3 has 14 residues. The CDR3 protein is CASSLAGSYNEQFF. Written as DNA, the CDR3 is TGTGCCAGCAGCTTGGCGGGCTCCTACAATGAGCAGTTCTTC.

This chain uses TRBV9 with TRBJ2-7, with unresolved D. Trimming cost V 4 bases and J 1 base, with 12 bases left between them. This CDR3 contains 14 residues. Germline values: CDR1 SGDLS, CDR2 YYNGEE. The CDR3 nucleotides are TGTGCCAGCAGCCCATGGGCAGGATCCTACGAGCAGTACTTC. It encodes CASSPWAGSYEQYF. Based on the CDR3 plus reference TRBV9 and TRBJ2-7, the full variable domain is DSGVTQTPKHLITATGQRVTLRCSPRSGDLSVYWYQQSLDQGLQFLIQYYNGEERAKGNILERFSAQQFPDLHSELNLSSLELGDSALYFCASSPWAGSYEQYFGPGTRLTVT.

CDR3 region: CASSYQGAGYEQYF. CDR3 coding DNA: TGTGCCAGCAGTTACCAGGGGGCGGGGTACGAGCAGTACTTC. This rearrangement joins TRBV6-5 to TRBJ2-7; 8 bases map to TRBD1. CDR3 size: 14 residues. The germline V gene has CDR1 MNHEY and CDR2 SVGAGI. V was pared by 2 bases and J by 4 bases, with 4 bases of the junction left unmatched.

The chain links TRBV7-2 to TRBJ2-1, with 7 bases identical to TRBD1. The CDR3 spans 13 residues. Germline V gives CDR1 SGHTA, CDR2 FQGNSA. The ends lost 5 bases at V and 8 bases at J; junction bases unmatched: 6. The CDR3 is CASSSDRAYEQFF. The CDR3 DNA is TGTGCCAGCAGCAGCGACAGGGCCTATGAGCAGTTCTTC.

J is TRBJ2-3 and V is TRBV9; 11 bases are shared with TRBD2. The CDR3 runs 16 residues. After removal of 2 bases from V and 1 base from J, the junction contained 3 bases not matched to a gene. Germline V CDR1 and CDR2: SGDLS, YYNGEE. CDR3 amino acids: CASSVSGGAGTDTQYF. The CDR3 nucleotides read TGTGCCAGCAGCGTTAGCGGGGGGGCCGGCACAGATACGCAGTATTTT.

The table lists this clone with a count of one. V is TRBV27 and J is TRBJ1-2; weak D call: TRBD1 (5 bases). Germline V gene lookup returns CDR1 MNHEY and CDR2 SMNVEV (reference sequence). V was clipped by 6 bases and J by 4 bases, with 12 bases between them. This CDR3 spans 13 amino acids. The CDR3 reads CASSSSGGYGYTF. DNA for the CDR3: TGTGCCAGCAGCTCGAGCGGGGGCTATGGCTACACCTTC.

The rearrangement links TRBV6-5 to TRBJ2-5; D uncertain. The CDR3 has 14 amino acids. V was shortened by 6 bases and J by 2 bases, with 13 bases between the two germline ends. Germline values: CDR1 MNHEY, CDR2 SVGAGI. The CDR3 spells CASSSVSSQETQYF. CDR3 DNA: TGTGCCAGCAGCTCTGTTTCCTCGCAAGAGACCCAGTACTTC.

This rearrangement joins TRBV6-5 to TRBJ1-1; D is perhaps TRBD1 (5 bases). Per germline, CDR1 MNHEY and CDR2 SVGAGI. CDR3 length: 15 residues. V was clipped by 8 bases and J by 0 bases, with 16 bases between them. CDR3 nucleotide sequence: TGTGCCAGCGTAAGGGACGGAACTATGAACACTGAAGCTTTCTTT. It specifies CASVRDGTMNTEAFF.

The chain is built from TRBV29-1 and TRBJ1-2, with a possible D match to TRBD1 (6 bases). Looked up from germline, CDR1 is SQVTM and CDR2 is ANQGSEA. The ends were cut back, 4 bases at V and 5 bases at J, with 14 bases in the middle. The CDR3 is 13 residues long. As DNA, the CDR3 is TGCAGCGTTGTGCGGGGGGCGAATTATGGCTACACCTTC. Translation gives CSVVRGANYGYTF.

The CDR3 loop is CATSRRSVANTEAFF. The CDR3 nucleotides read TGTGCCACCAGCAGAAGGTCCGTCGCGAACACTGAAGCTTTCTTT. V and J are TRBV15 and TRBJ1-1; D remains unclear. CDR1 and CDR2 (germline): LNHNV, YYDKDF (reference sequence). The CDR3 extends over 15 amino acids. V shed 2 bases and J shed 1 base, with 11 bases lying between them.

The chain employs TRBV5-4 and TRBJ2-6, with 13 bases identical to TRBD2. Losses at the gene ends were 4 bases for V and 0 bases for J; bases not matched to a gene: 4. This CDR3 is built from 18 residues. Germline V gene sequence: CDR1 SGHNT, CDR2 YYREEE (reference sequence). The CDR3, as DNA: TGTGCCAGCAGCGGGGGACTAGCGGGACCCTCTGGGGCCAACGTCCTGACTTTC. It specifies CASSGGLAGPSGANVLTF.

This clone came up once. The genes are TRBV7-9 and TRBJ2-1; 7 bases line up with TRBD1. V gave up 5 bases and J gave up 0 bases; unmatched junction bases: 7. CDR1 is SEHNR and CDR2 is FQNEAQ in the germline V gene (reference sequence). This CDR3 contains 16 residues. CDR3 amino acids: CASSPPDRSSYNEQFF. In DNA form, the CDR3 reads TGTGCCAGCAGCCCCCCGGACAGGAGCTCCTACAATGAGCAGTTCTTC.

This rearrangement joins TRBV19 to TRBJ2-2, with TRBD2 as a possible D gene (5 bases). Germline lookup yields CDR1 LNHDA and CDR2 SQIVND (reference sequence). Trimming pared 6 bases from V and 3 bases from J, leaving 11 bases between. CDR3 length equals 14 residues. In nucleotides, the CDR3 is TGTGCCAGTAGGCTTAGGCGGGACACCGGGGAGCTGTTTTTT. Translated: CASRLRRDTGELFF.

The chain uses TRBV10-3 and TRBJ1-6, with D unclear. CDR1 is ENHRY and CDR2 is SYGVKD in the germline V gene. The CDR3 runs 13 residues. The V and J ends lost 7 bases and 3 bases respectively, with 7 bases between them. The CDR3: CAITDNYNSPLHF. Written as DNA, the CDR3 is TGTGCCATCACCGACAACTATAATTCACCCCTCCACTTT.

The chain employs TRBV2 and TRBJ1-1; D unclear. This CDR3 spans 11 amino acids. Trimming removed 2 bases from V and 2 bases from J, with 0 bases in between. Germline loops: CDR1 SNHLY, CDR2 FYNNEI. CDR3 protein: CASSENTEAFF. The CDR3 DNA reads as TGTGCCAGCAGTGAAAACACTGAAGCTTTCTTT.

The V gene is TRBV7-2, the J gene TRBJ1-2, with 10 bases fitting TRBD1. CDR1 is SGHTA and CDR2 is FQGNSA in the germline V gene. The CDR3 consists of 14 residues. V was pared by 5 bases and J by 7 bases, with 7 bases of the junction left unmatched. In nucleotides, the CDR3 is TGTGCCAGCAGCCCCCGACAGGGGGCTGGTGGCTACACCTTC. Translated: CASSPRQGAGGYTF.

The V call is TRBV5-6, the J call TRBJ2-3; D gene ambiguous. The CDR3 consists of 13 residues. CDR1 is SGHDT and CDR2 is YYEEEE in the germline V gene. The V end was cut by 0 bases, the J end by 7 bases, with 9 bases between. CDR3 in amino acids: CASSLVGVNTQYF. The CDR3 coding sequence is TGTGCCAGCAGCTTGGTAGGTGTAAATACGCAGTATTTT.

This clone was seen just once. The chain joins TRBV10-3 to TRBJ2-1; 8 bases map to TRBD1. CDR1 is ENHRY, CDR2 SYGVKD, per germline. This CDR3 has 16 amino acids. The V gene end was trimmed by 2 bases and the J gene end by 3 bases; junction bases not matched to a gene: 6. CDR3 in amino acids: CAISEPGQASYNEQFF. CDR3 coding DNA: TGTGCCATCAGTGAGCCGGGACAGGCGAGCTACAATGAGCAGTTCTTC.

The chain recombines TRBV5-1 with TRBJ2-1; a possible D gene is TRBD1 (6 bases). V gave up 0 bases and J gave up 4 bases, with 8 bases separating them. This CDR3 contains 14 residues. Germline lookup yields CDR1 SGHRS and CDR2 YFSETQ. CDR3 sequence (DNA): TGCGCCAGCAGCTTGGGGACAGAGTACAATGAGCAGTTCTTC. Protein product: CASSLGTEYNEQFF.

This rearrangement joins TRBV4-1 to TRBJ1-2, with TRBD1 matching 8 bases. Germline CDR1 reads MGHRA; CDR2 reads YSYEKL. The CDR3 is 16 residues long. V trimming: 2 bases; J trimming: 6 bases; junction bases outside the gene matches: 11. CDR3 coding DNA: TGCGCCAGCAGCCAACACCGCAGGGGACAGGAGGATGGCTACACCTTC. This translates into CASSQHRRGQEDGYTF.

The V call is TRBV11-2, the J call TRBJ1-2; a weak D match, TRBD1 (6 bases). Trimming removed 2 bases at V and 2 bases at J, with 9 bases between. CDR3 length: 14 residues. Germline lookup yields CDR1 SGHAT and CDR2 FQNNGV. CDR3 sequence reads: CASSLSTGNYGYTF. CDR3 sequence (DNA): TGTGCCAGCAGCTTATCAACAGGGAACTATGGCTACACCTTC.

This clone came up once. V gene TRBV19 combines with J gene TRBJ1-5; D is uncertain. Trimming stripped 6 bases from V and 5 bases from J, with 8 bases between. CDR1 is LNHDA and CDR2 is SQIVND in the germline V gene (reference sequence). This CDR3 contains 12 residues. The chain's CDR3 is CASRQSHQPQHF. CDR3 nucleotide sequence: TGTGCCAGTAGACAGAGTCATCAGCCCCAGCATTTT.

The chain carries TRBV11-3 and TRBJ1-6; D is unresolved. V dropped 5 bases and J dropped 6 bases, with 8 bases sitting between them. This CDR3 is built from 13 residues. Germline V gene lookup returns CDR1 SGHNT and CDR2 YENEEA. CDR3 nucleotides: TGTGCCAGCAGCCAACGGGGTAATTCACCCCTCCACTTT. Amino acid sequence: CASSQRGNSPLHF.

The rearrangement joins TRBV19 to TRBJ1-1, with a tentative D call TRBD1 (5 bases). The CDR3 is 14 amino acids. The V gene's germline CDR1 is LNHDA and CDR2 SQIVND (reference sequence). V shed 1 base and J shed 2 bases, with 8 bases lying between them. DNA of the CDR3: TGTGCCAGTAGTATAGGGACAACCAACACTGAAGCTTTCTTT. It encodes CASSIGTTNTEAFF.

The CDR3 protein is CASSYDRGWEQFF. The DNA of the CDR3 is TGCGCCAGCAGCTACGACAGGGGGTGGGAGCAGTTCTTC. The chain is built from TRBV5-1 and TRBJ2-1; 9 nucleotides agree with TRBD1. Per germline, CDR1 SGHRS and CDR2 YFSETQ. The trim removed 3 bases at V and 10 bases at J, leaving 5 bases unmatched. This CDR3 contains 13 residues.

The chain links TRBV6-5 to TRBJ1-3; a possible D gene is TRBD1 (6 bases). The CDR3 is made up of 15 amino acids. CDR1 and CDR2 from the germline V gene are MNHEY and SVGAGI. V lost 0 bases to trimming and J lost 4 bases, with 10 bases between them. DNA for the CDR3: TGTGCCAGCAGTTACTCGCAGGGGACCGGAAACACCATATATTTT. Translation: CASSYSQGTGNTIYF.